This T cell receptor (beta chain) comes out of a study of blood T cells in healthy people across ages. Whole-study findings and limits: Strongly correlated with naive T cell percentage was TCR beta diversity. Researchers judged that diversity estimates from one million T cells fell short of true values. Long-lived and aged donors differed, with more naive CD4+ cells and higher diversity in the long-lived.

A J-beta primer mix and a sample-barcoded 5' primer were used in a second PCR of roughly 6 to 12 cycles. Each TCR beta cDNA got a 12-nucleotide random molecular identifier. TCRdb itself ran the 5' RACE reads through MiXCR, one entry per CDR3 protein. The sample lists about 640,000 distinct CDR3 sequences, roughly 58% seen once, with 35% to 40% in the top ten. V lost 4 bases and J lost 5; bases outside the gene matches: 9. Germline CDR1 reads DFQATT; CDR2 reads SNEGSKA (reference sequence). The CDR3 runs to 14 residues. A note on this clonotype: The antigen is unknown.

The sample taken for sequencing was blood. The sequence was collected from a man aged 55 to 70 in good health. The chain carries TRBV20-1 and TRBJ1-2, with 8 bases that match TRBD1. CDR3 sequence reads: CSAMTGVAWYGYTF. The CDR3 coding sequence is TGCAGTGCTATGACAGGGGTAGCTTGGTATGGCTACACCTTC.